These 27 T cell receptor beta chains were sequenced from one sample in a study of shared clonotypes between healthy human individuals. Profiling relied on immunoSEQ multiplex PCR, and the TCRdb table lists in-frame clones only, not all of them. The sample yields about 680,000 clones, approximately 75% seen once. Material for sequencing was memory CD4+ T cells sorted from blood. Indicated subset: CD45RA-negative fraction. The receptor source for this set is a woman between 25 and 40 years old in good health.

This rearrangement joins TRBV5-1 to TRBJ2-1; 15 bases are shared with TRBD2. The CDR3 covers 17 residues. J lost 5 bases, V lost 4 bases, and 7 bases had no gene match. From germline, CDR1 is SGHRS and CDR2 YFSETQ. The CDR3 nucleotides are TGCGCCAGCAGCGCGGGGACTAGCGGGAGGCATCACAATGAGCAGTTCTTC. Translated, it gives CASSAGTSGRHHNEQFF.

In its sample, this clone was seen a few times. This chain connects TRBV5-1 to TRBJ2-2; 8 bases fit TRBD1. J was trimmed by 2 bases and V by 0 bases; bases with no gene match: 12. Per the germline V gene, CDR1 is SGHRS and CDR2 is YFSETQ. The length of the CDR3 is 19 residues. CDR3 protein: CASSLAFLGQGSNTGELFF. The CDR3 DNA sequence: TGCGCCAGCAGCTTGGCCTTCCTCGGACAGGGTAGTAACACCGGGGAGCTGTTTTTT.

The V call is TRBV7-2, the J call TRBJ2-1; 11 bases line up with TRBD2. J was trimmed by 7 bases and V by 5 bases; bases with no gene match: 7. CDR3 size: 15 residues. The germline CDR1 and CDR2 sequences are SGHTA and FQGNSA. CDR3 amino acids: CASSLRLAGNNEQFF. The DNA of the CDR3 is TGTGCCAGCAGCCTGAGACTAGCGGGAAATAATGAGCAGTTCTTC.

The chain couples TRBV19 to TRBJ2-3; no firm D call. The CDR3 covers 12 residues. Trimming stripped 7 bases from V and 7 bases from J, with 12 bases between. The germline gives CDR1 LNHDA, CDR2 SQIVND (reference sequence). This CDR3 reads CASNSDGYTQYF. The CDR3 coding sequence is TGTGCCAGTAACTCGGACGGCTATACGCAGTATTTT.

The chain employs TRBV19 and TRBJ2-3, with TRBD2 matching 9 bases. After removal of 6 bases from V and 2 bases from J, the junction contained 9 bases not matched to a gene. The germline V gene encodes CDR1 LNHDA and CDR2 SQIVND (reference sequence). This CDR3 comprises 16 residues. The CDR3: CASSTGTSRHTDTQYF. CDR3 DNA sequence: TGTGCCAGTAGCACGGGGACTAGCCGACACACAGATACGCAGTATTTT.

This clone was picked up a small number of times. CDR3 sequence reads: CASSPQTANIQYF. The CDR3, as DNA: TGTGCCAGCAGCCCCCAGACCGCTAACATTCAGTACTTC. The rearrangement uses TRBV7-2 and TRBJ2-4; D gene unclear. The germline V and J ends were trimmed by 5 bases and 7 bases, with 12 bases remaining between them. The length of the CDR3 is 13 residues. Germline V gene lookup returns CDR1 SGHTA and CDR2 FQGNSA.

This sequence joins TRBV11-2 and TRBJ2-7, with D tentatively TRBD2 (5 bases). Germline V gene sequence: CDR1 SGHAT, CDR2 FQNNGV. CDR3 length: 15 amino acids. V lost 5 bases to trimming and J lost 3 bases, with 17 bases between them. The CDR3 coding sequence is TGTGCCAGCAGCCTCGGGCCCTTCGGAGGCTACGAGCAGTACTTC. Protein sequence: CASSLGPFGGYEQYF.

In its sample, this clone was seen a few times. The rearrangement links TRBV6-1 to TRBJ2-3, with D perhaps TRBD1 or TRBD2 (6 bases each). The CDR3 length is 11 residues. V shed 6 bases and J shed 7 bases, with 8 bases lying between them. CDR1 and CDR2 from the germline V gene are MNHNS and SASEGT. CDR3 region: CASRGGNTQYF. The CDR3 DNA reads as TGTGCCAGCAGGGGGGGCAATACGCAGTATTTT.

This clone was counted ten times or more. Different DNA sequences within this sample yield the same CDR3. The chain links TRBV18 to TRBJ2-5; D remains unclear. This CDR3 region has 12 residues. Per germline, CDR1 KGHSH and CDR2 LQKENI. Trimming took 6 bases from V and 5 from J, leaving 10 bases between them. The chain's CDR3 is CASSPGGETQYF. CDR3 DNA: TGTGCCAGCTCCCCCGGTGGGGAGACCCAGTACTTC.

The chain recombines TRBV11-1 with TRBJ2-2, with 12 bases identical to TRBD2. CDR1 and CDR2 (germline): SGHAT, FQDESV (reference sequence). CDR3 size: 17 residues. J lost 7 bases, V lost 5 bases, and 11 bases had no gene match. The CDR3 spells CASSTQTSGSLGGELFF. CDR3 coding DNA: TGTGCCAGCAGCACCCAGACTAGCGGGAGTCTCGGCGGGGAGCTGTTTTTT. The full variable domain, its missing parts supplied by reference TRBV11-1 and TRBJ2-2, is EAEVAQSPRYKITEKSQAVAFWCDPISGHATLYWYRQILGQGPELLVQFQDESVVDDSQLPKDRFSAERLKGVDSTLKIQPAELGDSAMYLCASSTQTSGSLGGELFFGEGSRLTVL.

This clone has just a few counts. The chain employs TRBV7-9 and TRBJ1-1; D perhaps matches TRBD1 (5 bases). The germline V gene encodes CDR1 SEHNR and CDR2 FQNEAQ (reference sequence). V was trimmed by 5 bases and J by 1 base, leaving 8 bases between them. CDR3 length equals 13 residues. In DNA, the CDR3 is TGTGCCAGCAGCATCGGACAGAACACTGAAGCTTTCTTT. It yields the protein CASSIGQNTEAFF.

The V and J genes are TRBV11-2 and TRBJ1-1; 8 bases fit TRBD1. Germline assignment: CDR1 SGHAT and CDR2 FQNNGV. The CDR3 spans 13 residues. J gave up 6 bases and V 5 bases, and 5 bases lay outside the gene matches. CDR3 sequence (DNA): TGTGCCAGCAGCCGGACAGGGCGGCCTGAAGCTTTCTTT. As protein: CASSRTGRPEAFF. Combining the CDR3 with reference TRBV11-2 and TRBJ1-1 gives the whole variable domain EAGVAQSPRYKIIEKRQSVAFWCNPISGHATLYWYQQILGQGPKLLIQFQNNGVVDDSQLPKDRFSAERLKGVDSTLKIQPAKLEDSAVYLCASSRTGRPEAFFGQGTRLTVV.

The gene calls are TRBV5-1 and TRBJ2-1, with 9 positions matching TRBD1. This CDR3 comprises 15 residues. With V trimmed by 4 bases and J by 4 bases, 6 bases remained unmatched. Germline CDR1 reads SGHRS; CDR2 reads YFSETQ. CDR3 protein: CASSHRQGGYNEQFF. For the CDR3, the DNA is TGCGCCAGCAGCCACCGACAGGGGGGGTACAATGAGCAGTTCTTC.

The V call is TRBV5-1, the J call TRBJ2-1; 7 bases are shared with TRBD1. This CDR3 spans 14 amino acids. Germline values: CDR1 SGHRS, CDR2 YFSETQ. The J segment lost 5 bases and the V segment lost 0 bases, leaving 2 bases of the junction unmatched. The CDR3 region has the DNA TGCGCCAGCAGCTTGGAGGACAGGCACAATGAGCAGTTCTTC. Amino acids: CASSLEDRHNEQFF.

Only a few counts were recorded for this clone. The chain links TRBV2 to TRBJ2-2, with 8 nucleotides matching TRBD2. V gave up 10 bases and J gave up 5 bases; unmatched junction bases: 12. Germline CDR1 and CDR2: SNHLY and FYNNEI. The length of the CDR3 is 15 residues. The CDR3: CATVRGTSGTGELFF. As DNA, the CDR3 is TGTGCCACAGTTCGGGGGACTAGTGGGACCGGGGAGCTGTTTTTT.

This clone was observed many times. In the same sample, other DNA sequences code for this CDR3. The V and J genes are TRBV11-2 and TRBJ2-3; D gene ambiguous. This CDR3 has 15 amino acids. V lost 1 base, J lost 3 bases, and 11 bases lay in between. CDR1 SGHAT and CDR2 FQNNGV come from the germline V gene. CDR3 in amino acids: CASSLGHQLTDTQYF. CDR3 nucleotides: TGTGCCAGCAGCTTAGGCCATCAGCTGACAGATACGCAGTATTTT.

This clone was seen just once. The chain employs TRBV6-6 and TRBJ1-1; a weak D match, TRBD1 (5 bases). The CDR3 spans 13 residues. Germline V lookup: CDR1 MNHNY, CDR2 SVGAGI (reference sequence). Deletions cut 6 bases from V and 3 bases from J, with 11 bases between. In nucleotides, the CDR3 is TGTGCCAGCAGGGAAAGAGGGGACACTGAAGCTTTCTTT. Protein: CASRERGDTEAFF.

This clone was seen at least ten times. CDR3 DNA: TGTGCCAGCAGTCCTCCGAGCTCCTACAATGAGCAGTTCTTC. It encodes CASSPPSSYNEQFF. The gene calls are TRBV28 and TRBJ2-1; D uncertain. V was shortened by 5 bases and J by 0 bases, with 8 bases between the two germline ends. Germline CDR1 MDHEN, CDR2 SYDVKM. The CDR3 runs to 14 residues.

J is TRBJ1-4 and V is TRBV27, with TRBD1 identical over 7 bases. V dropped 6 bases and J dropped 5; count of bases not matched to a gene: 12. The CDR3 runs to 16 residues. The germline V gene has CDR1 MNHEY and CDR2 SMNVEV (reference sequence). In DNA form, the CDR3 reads TGTGCCAGCAGCCGCCGGGCCGGGACAGTAAATGAAAAACTGTTTTTT. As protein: CASSRRAGTVNEKLFF.

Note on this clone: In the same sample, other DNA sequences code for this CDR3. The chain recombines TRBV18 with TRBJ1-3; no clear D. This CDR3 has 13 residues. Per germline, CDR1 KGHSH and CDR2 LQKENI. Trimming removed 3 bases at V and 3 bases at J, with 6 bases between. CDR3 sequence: CASSPTNGNTIYF. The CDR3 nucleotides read TGTGCCAGCTCACCGACGAATGGAAACACCATATATTTT.

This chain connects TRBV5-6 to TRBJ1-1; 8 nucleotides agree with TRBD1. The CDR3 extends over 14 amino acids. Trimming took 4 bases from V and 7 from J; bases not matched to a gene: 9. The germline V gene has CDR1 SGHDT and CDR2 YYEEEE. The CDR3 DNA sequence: TGTGCCAGCAGCATACGAACCGGGACAGGTGAAGCTTTCTTT. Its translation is CASSIRTGTGEAFF.

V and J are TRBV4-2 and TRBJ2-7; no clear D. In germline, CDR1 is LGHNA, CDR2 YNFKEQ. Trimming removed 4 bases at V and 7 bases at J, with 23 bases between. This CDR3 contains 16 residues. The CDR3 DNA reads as TGTGCCAGCAGCCGGGCTGGTTGGTCAGGTCAAGGAGAGCAGTACTTC. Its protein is CASSRAGWSGQGEQYF.

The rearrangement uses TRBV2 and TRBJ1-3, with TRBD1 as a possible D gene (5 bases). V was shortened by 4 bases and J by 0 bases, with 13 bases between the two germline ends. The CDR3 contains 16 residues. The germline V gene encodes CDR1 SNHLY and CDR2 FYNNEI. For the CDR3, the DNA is TGTGCCAGCAGTGTTGGGCAGGGATACTCTGGAAACACCATATATTTT. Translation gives CASSVGQGYSGNTIYF.

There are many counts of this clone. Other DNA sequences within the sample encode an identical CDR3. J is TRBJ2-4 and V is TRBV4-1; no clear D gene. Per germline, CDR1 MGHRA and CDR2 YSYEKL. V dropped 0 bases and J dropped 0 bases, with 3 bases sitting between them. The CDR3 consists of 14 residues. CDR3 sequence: CASSQDLAKNIQYF. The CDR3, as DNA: TGCGCCAGCAGCCAAGATTTAGCCAAAAACATTCAGTACTTC.

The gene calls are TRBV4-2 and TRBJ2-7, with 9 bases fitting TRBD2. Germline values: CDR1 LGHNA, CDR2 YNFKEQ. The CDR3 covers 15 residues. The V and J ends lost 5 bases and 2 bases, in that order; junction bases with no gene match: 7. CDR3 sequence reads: CASSKTGTSTYEQYF. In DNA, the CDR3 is TGTGCCAGCAGCAAGACCGGGACTAGCACCTACGAGCAGTACTTC.

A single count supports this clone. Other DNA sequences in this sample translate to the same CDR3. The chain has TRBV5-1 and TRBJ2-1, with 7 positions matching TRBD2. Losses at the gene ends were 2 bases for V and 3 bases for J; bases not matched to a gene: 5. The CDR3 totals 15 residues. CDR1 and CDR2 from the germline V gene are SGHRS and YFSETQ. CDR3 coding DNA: TGCGCCAGCAGCTTCGGCGGCGGGGGCTACAATGAGCAGTTCTTC. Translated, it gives CASSFGGGGYNEQFF. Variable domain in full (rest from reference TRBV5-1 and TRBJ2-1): KAGVTQTPRYLIKTRGQQVTLSCSPISGHRSVSWYQQTPGQGLQFLFEYFSETQRNKGNFPGRFSGRQFSNSRSEMNVSTLELGDSALYLCASSFGGGGYNEQFFGPGTRLTVL.

The CDR3 reads CASSLRDTRVEQFF. CDR3 coding DNA: TGTGCCAGTAGTCTCCGGGACACCCGGGTTGAGCAGTTCTTC. The V gene is TRBV19, the J gene TRBJ2-1; TRBD1 is a possible D gene (6 bases). The CDR3 covers 14 residues. Germline CDR1 LNHDA, CDR2 SQIVND (reference sequence). Trimming pared 5 bases from V and 9 bases from J, leaving 17 bases between.